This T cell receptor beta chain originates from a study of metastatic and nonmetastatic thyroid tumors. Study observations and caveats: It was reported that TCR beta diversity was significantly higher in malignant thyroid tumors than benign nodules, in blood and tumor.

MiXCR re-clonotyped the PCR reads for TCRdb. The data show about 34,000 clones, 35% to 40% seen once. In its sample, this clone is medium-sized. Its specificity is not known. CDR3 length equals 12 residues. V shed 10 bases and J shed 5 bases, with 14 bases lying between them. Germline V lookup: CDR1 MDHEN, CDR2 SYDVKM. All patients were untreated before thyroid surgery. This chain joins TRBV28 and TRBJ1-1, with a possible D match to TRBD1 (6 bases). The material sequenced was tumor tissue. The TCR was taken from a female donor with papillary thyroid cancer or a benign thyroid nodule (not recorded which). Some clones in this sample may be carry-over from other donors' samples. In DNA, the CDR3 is TGTGCCACCAAACAGGGAGAAACTGAAGCTTTCTTT. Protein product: CATKQGETEAFF.